The source of this T cell receptor beta chain is a study of cytomegalovirus exposure and HLA in healthy donors. Use of 60 Vbeta and 13 Jbeta primers characterized the PCR. TCRdb keeps only in-frame clones here, not all; method: immunoSEQ multiplex PCR. The listing contains 120,000 to 150,000 clones. Concerning this clone: Antigen: not known.

Study observations and caveats: The productive fraction for most TCR beta V segments was about 90% or about 30% in an earlier analysis.

V lost 5 bases to trimming and J lost 4 bases; unmatched junction nucleotides: 10. This CDR3 spans 15 amino acids. Germline V gene data show CDR1 as MDHEN and CDR2 as SYDVKM. The sequence was collected from a man aged 40-50 years in good health and CMV-seronegative. The specimen sequenced was PBMCs. This chain connects TRBV28 to TRBJ1-2, with TRBD1 identical over 7 bases. CDR3 nucleotide sequence: TGTGCCAGCAGTCCCTCAGGGGGGCGCTTCTATGGCTACACCTTC. Protein: CASSPSGGRFYGYTF.